This T cell receptor beta chain was obtained from a study of blood T cell repertoires in COVID-19. Some clones are missing from TCRdb's copy, which holds only in-frame ones; the method was immunoSEQ multiplex PCR. The table records approximately 260,000 clones, 70% to 90% of them present only once. V lost 0 bases and J 7 bases, leaving 13 bases between the germline ends. Germline lookup yields CDR1 SGHDT and CDR2 YYEEEE. The CDR3 runs 15 residues. The V and J genes are TRBV5-6 and TRBJ1-4, with a possible D match to TRBD1 (5 bases). This clonotype was obtained from a woman aged 45-60 years who had been exposed to COVID-19. Sequencing used PBMCs or T cells enriched from blood (not recorded which). The CDR3 region has the DNA TGTGCCAGCAGCTTGGCTGTGGGCGGGGGTGAAAAACTGTTTTTT. Translating it yields CASSLAVGGGEKLFF.